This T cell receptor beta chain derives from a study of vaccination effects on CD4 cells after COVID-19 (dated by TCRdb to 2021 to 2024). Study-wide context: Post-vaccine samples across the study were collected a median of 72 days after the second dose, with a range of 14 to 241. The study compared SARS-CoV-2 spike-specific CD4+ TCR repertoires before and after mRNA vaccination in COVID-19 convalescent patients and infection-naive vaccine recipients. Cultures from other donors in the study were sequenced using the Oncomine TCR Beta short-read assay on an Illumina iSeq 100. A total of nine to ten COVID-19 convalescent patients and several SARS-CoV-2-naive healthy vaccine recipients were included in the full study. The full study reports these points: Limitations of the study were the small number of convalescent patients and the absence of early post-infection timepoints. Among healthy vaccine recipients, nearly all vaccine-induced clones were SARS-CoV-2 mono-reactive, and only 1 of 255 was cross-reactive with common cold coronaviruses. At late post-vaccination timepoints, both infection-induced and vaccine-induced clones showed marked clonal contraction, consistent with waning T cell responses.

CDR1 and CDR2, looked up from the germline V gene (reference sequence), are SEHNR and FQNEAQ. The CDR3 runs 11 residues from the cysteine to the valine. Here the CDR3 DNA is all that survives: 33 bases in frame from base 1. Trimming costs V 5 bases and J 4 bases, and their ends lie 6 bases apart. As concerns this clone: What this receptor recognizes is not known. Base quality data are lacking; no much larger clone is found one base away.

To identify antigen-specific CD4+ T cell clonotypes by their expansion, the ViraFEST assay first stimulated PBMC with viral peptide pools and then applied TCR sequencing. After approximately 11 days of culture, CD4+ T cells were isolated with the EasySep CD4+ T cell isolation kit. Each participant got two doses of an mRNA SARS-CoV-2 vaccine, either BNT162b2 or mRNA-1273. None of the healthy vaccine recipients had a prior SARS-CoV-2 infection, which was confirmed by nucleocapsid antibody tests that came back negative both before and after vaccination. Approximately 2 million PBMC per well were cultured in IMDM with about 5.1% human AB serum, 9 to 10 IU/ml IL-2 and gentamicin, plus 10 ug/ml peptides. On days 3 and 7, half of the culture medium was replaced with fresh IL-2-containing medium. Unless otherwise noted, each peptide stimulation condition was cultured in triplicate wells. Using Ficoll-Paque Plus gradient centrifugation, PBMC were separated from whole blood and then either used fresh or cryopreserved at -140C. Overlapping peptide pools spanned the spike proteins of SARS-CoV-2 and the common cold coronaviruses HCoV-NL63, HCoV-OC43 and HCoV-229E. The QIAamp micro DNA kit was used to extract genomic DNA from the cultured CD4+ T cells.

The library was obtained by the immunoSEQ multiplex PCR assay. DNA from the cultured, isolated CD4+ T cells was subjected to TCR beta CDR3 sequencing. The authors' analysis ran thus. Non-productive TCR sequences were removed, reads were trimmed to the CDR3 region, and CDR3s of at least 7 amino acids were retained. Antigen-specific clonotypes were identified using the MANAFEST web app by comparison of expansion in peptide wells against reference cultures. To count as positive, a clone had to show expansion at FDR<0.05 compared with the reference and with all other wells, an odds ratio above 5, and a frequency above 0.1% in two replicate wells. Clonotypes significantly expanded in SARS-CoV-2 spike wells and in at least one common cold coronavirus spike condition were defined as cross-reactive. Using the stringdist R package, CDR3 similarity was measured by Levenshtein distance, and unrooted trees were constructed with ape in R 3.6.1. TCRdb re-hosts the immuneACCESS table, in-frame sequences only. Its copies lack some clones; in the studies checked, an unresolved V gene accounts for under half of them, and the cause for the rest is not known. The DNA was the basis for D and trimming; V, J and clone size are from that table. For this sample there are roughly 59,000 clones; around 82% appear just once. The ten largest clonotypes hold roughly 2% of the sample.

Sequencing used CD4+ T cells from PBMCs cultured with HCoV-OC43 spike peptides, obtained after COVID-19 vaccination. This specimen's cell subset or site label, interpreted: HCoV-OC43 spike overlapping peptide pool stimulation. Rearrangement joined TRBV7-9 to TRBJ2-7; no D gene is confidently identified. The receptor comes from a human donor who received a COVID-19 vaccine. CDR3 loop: CASSADYEQYV. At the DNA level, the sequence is TGTGCCAGCAGCGCCGATTACGAGCAGTACGTC.